One and the same sample provided the 5 T cell receptor beta chains below, sequenced in a study of T cell changes during pregnancy in multiple sclerosis. TCRdb keeps only in-frame clones here, not all; method: immunoSEQ multiplex PCR. The table has some 28,000 clones, roughly 91% seen once. Sequences were derived from CD4+ T cells from peripheral blood mononuclear cells, sampled after pregnancy. Source of these receptors: a female donor with multiple sclerosis, enrolled in a pregnancy study.

This chain connects TRBV5-1 to TRBJ1-1; possibly TRBD1 for D (6 bases). V was shortened by 4 bases and J by 1 base, with 14 bases between the two germline ends. The V gene's germline CDR1 is SGHRS and CDR2 YFSETQ. The CDR3 is made up of 15 amino acids. The CDR3 loop is CASSPREGGNTEAFF. The CDR3 DNA is TGCGCCAGCAGCCCCAGGGAAGGGGGGAACACTGAAGCTTTCTTT.

This chain connects TRBV30 to TRBJ2-1, with D unclear. V lost 5 bases to trimming and J lost 0 bases, with 11 bases between them. The CDR3 runs to 14 residues. CDR1 and CDR2 from the germline V gene are GTSNPN and SVGIG (reference sequence). CDR3 loop: CAWDFGVSYNEQFF. The CDR3 DNA follows: TGTGCCTGGGACTTCGGAGTCTCCTACAATGAGCAGTTCTTC. Drawing the rest from reference TRBV30 and TRBJ2-1, the complete variable domain is SQTIHQWPATLVQPVGSPLSLECTVEGTSNPNLYWYRQAAGRGLQLLFYSVGIGQISSEVPQNLSASRPQDRQFILSSKKLLLSDSGFYLCAWDFGVSYNEQFFGPGTRLTVL.

This chain uses TRBV19 with TRBJ1-2; 12 bases fit TRBD1. CDR1 and CDR2 from the germline V gene are LNHDA and SQIVND (reference sequence). Trimming at V came to 3 bases and at J to 7 bases, leaving 6 bases not matched to a gene. CDR3 length: 15 amino acids. The CDR3 bases are TGTGCCAGTAGTATGCCGGGACAGGGGGCGTTTGGCTACACCTTC. Translated: CASSMPGQGAFGYTF.

The chain uses TRBV6-1 and TRBJ1-1; weak D call: TRBD1 (6 bases). V was clipped by 3 bases and J by 6 bases, with 14 bases between them. Germline V lookup: CDR1 MNHNS, CDR2 SASEGT. CDR3 size: 14 residues. CDR3 amino acids: CASSETGQSAEAFF. Here the CDR3 DNA reads TGTGCCAGCAGTGAGACAGGACAGAGCGCTGAAGCTTTCTTT.

This sequence joins TRBV27 and TRBJ2-2; D uncertain. The germline CDR1 and CDR2 sequences are MNHEY and SMNVEV (reference sequence). Deletions cut 3 bases from V and 4 bases from J, with 6 bases between. This CDR3 region has 13 residues. CDR3 residues: CASSFEATGELFF. As DNA, the CDR3 is TGTGCCAGCAGTTTCGAAGCCACCGGGGAGCTGTTTTTT.